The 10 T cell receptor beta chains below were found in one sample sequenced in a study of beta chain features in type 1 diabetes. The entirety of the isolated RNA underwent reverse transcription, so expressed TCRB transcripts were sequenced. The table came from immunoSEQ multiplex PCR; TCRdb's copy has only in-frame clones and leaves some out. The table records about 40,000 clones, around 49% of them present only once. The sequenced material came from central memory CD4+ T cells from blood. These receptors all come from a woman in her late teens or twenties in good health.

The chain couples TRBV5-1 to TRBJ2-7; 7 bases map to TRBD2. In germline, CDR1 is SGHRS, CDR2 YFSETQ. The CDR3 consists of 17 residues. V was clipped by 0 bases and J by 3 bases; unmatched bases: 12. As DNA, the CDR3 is TGCGCCAGCAGCTTGGCTCCATCGGGGAGGGGCAGCTACGAGCAGTACTTC. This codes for CASSLAPSGRGSYEQYF.

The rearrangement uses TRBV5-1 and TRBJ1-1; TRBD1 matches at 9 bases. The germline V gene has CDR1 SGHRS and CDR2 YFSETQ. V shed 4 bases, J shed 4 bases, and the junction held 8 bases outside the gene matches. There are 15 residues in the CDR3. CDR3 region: CASSESDRGSTEAFF. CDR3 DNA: TGCGCCAGCAGCGAGAGCGACAGGGGGAGCACTGAAGCTTTCTTT. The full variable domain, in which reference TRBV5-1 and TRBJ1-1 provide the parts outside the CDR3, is KAGVTQTPRYLIKTRGQQVTLSCSPISGHRSVSWYQQTPGQGLQFLFEYFSETQRNKGNFPGRFSGRQFSNSRSEMNVSTLELGDSALYLCASSESDRGSTEAFFGQGTRLTVV.

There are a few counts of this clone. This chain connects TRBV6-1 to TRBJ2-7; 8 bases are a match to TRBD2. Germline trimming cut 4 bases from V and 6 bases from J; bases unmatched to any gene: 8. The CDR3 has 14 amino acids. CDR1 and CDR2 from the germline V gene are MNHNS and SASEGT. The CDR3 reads CASSASGSSLEQYF. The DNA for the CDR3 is TGTGCCAGCAGTGCGAGCGGGAGTAGCCTCGAGCAGTACTTC.

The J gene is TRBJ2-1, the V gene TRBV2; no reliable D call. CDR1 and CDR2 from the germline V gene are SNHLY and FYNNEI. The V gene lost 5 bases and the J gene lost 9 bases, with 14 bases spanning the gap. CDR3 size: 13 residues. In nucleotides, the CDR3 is TGTGCCAGCAGTTCCGAGACTCAGAGTGAGCAGTTCTTC. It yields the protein CASSSETQSEQFF.

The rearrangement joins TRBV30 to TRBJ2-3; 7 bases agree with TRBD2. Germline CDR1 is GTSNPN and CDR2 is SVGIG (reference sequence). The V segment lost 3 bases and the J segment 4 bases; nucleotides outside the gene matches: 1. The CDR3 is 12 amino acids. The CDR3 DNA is TGTGCCTGGAGAGCGGGACCAGATACGCAGTATTTT. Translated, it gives CAWRAGPDTQYF.

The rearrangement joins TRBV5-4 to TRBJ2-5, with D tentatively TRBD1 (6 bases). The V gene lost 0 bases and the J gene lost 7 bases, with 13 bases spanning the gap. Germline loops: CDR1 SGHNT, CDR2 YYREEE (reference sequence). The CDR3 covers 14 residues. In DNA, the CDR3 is TGTGCCAGCAGCTTGGAACAGGGCGGAGGGACCCAGTACTTC. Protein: CASSLEQGGGTQYF.

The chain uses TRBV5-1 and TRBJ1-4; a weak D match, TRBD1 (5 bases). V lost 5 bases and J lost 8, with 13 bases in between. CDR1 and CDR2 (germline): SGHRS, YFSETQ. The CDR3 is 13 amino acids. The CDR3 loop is CASRGTYGEKLFF. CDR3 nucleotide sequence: TGCGCCAGCAGAGGGACTTACGGGGAAAAACTGTTTTTT. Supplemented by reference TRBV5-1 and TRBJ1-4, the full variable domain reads KAGVTQTPRYLIKTRGQQVTLSCSPISGHRSVSWYQQTPGQGLQFLFEYFSETQRNKGNFPGRFSGRQFSNSRSEMNVSTLELGDSALYLCASRGTYGEKLFFGSGTQLSVL.

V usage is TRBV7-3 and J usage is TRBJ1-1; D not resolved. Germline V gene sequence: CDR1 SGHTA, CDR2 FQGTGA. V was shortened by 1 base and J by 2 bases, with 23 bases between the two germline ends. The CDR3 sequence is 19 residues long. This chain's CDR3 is CASSLRTHSFAGRNTEAFF. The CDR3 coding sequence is TGTGCCAGCAGCTTAAGAACCCACTCTTTCGCGGGTCGAAACACTGAAGCTTTCTTT.

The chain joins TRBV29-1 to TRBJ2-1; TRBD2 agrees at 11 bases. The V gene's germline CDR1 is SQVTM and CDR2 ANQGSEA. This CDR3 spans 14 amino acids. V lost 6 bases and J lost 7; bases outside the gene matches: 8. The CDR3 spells CSVVAGGVGNEQFF. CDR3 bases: TGCAGCGTAGTAGCGGGGGGGGTCGGAAATGAGCAGTTCTTC.

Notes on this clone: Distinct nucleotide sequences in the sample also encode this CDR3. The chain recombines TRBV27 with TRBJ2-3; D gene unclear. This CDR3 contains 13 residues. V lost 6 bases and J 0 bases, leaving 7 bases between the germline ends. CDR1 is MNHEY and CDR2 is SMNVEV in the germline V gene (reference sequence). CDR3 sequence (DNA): TGTGCCAGCAGCCTCTCTAGCACAGATACGCAGTATTTT. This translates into CASSLSSTDTQYF.